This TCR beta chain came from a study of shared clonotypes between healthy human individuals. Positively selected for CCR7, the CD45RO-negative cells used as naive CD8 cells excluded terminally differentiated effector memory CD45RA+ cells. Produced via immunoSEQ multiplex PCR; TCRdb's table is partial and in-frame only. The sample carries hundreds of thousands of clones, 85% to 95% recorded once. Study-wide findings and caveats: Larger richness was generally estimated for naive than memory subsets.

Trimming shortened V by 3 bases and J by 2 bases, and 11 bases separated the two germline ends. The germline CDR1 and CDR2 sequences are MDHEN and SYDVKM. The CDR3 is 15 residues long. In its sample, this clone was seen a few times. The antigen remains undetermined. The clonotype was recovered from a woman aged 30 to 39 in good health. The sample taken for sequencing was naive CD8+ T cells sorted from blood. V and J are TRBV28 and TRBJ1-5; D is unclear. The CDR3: CASSLWGIGNQPQHF. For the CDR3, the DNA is TGTGCCAGCAGTTTGTGGGGTATTGGCAATCAGCCCCAGCATTTT.